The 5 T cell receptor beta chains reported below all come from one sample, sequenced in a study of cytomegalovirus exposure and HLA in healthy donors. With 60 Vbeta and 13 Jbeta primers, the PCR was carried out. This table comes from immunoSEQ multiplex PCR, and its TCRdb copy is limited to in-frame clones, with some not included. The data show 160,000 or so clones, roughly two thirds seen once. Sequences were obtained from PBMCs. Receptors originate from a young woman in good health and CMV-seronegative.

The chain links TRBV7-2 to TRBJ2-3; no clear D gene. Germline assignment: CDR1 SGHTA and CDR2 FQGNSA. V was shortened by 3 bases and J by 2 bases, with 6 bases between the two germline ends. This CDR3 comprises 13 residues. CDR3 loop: CASSFAVTDTQYF. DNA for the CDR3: TGTGCCAGCAGCTTCGCGGTCACAGATACGCAGTATTTT.

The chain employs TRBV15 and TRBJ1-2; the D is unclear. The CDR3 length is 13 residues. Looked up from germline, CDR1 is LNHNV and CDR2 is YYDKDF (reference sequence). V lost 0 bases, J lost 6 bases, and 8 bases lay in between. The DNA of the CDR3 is TGTGCCACCAGCAGAGATCTGGGCCATGGCTACACCTTC. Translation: CATSRDLGHGYTF.

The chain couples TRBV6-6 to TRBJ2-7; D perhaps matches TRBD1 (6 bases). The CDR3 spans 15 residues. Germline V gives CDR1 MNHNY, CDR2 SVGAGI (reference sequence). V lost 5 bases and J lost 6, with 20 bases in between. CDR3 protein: CASSPPNHRVGEQYF. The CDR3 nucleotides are TGTGCCAGCAGTCCACCCAACCACAGGGTTGGCGAGCAGTACTTC.

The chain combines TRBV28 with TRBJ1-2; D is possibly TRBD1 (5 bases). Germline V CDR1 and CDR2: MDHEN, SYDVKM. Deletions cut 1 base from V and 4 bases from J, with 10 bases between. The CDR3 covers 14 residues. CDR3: CASSLSDSFYGYTF. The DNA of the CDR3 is TGTGCCAGCAGTTTATCCGACAGCTTCTATGGCTACACCTTC.

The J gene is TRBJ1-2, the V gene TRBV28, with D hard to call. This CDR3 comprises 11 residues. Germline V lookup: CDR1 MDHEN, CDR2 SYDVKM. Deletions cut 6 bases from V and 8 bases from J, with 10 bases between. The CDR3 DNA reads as TGTGCCAGCAGGTACGCCGGGGGCTACACCTTC. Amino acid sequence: CASRYAGGYTF.